The clone carrying this T cell receptor beta chain came up many times. This CDR3 region has 13 residues. CDR1 SGHTA and CDR2 FQGNSA come from the germline V gene. Trimming stripped 1 base from V and 2 bases from J, with 5 bases between. These data come from a study of T cell repertoires in cytomegalovirus infection. TCRdb passed the reads through MiXCR, listing each CDR3 protein once. This sample has 150,000 or so distinct CDR3 sequences; about 6% occur once, and the top ten carry about a sixth. J is TRBJ1-2 and V is TRBV7-2; D ambiguous. Sequencing was performed on PBMCs. This TCR came from a human donor in good health (CMV status not recorded). Some clones in this sample may be carry-over from other donors' samples. DNA for the CDR3: TGTGCCAGCAGCTTAGTGGTGAACTATGGCTACACCTTC. This sequence encodes CASSLVVNYGYTF.